The 11 T cell receptor beta chains below all came from one sample that was sequenced in a study of blood T cell repertoires in COVID-19. TCRdb's copy holds only in-frame clones and misses some; the assay was immunoSEQ multiplex PCR. The table has 200,000 or so clones, about four fifths seen once. The source material was peripheral blood. These receptors all come from a woman at least 80 years old with COVID-19, enrolled during active disease.

The V call is TRBV5-6, the J call TRBJ2-1; D gene uncertain. The CDR3 is 14 amino acids. Germline CDR1 SGHDT, CDR2 YYEEEE. V lost 1 base and J 2 bases, leaving 7 bases between the germline ends. The CDR3 sequence: CASSLNLAYNEQFF. The DNA of the CDR3 is TGTGCCAGCAGCTTGAACCTAGCCTACAATGAGCAGTTCTTC.

The genes are TRBV11-1 and TRBJ2-5; 9 bases align to TRBD1. Germline V CDR1 and CDR2: SGHAT, FQDESV (reference sequence). CDR3 size: 15 residues. V was pared by 2 bases and J by 2 bases, with 3 bases of the junction left unmatched. This CDR3 reads CASSLTGQGQETQYF. CDR3 nucleotide sequence: TGTGCCAGCAGCTTAACGGGACAGGGACAAGAGACCCAGTACTTC.

Only a few counts were recorded for this clone. The chain combines TRBV27 with TRBJ1-1, with 7 bases fitting TRBD1. The V and J ends lost 4 bases and 5 bases, in that order; junction bases with no gene match: 10. Germline lookup yields CDR1 MNHEY and CDR2 SMNVEV (reference sequence). CDR3 length: 15 residues. CDR3 in amino acids: CASSSFSGQLTEAFF. The CDR3 DNA follows: TGTGCCAGCAGTTCATTCTCGGGACAGTTGACTGAAGCTTTCTTT.

V and J are TRBV5-1 and TRBJ1-6; TRBD1 agrees at 10 bases. CDR1 is SGHRS and CDR2 is YFSETQ in the germline V gene. This CDR3 comprises 15 residues. Losses at the gene ends were 4 bases for V and 7 bases for J; bases not matched to a gene: 5. Written as DNA, the CDR3 is TGCGCCAGCAGCCCGGGACAGGGGCCCAATTCACCCCTCCACTTT. Protein product: CASSPGQGPNSPLHF.

The chain employs TRBV2 and TRBJ2-5; D is perhaps TRBD2 (5 bases). The V gene lost 5 bases and the J gene lost 1 base, with 8 bases spanning the gap. The CDR3 consists of 13 residues. Germline V CDR1 and CDR2: SNHLY, FYNNEI. CDR3 amino acids: CASSRGVQETQYF. The CDR3 DNA is TGTGCCAGCAGTCGGGGAGTCCAAGAGACCCAGTACTTC.

CDR3 nucleotides: TGTGCCAGCAGCCAAAGCGGGGTTAACTCTCTACACACCATATATTTT. It translates to CASSQSGVNSLHTIYF. The chain combines TRBV11-2 with TRBJ1-3; no reliable D call. The length of the CDR3 is 16 residues. V lost 5 bases and J lost 8, with 22 bases in between. Germline V gene data show CDR1 as SGHAT and CDR2 as FQNNGV.

This chain links TRBV11-3 with TRBJ2-7; the match to TRBD2 covers 10 bases. CDR1 SGHNT and CDR2 YENEEA come from the germline V gene. After removal of 1 base from V and 2 bases from J, the junction contained 5 bases not matched to a gene. This CDR3 is 16 amino acids long. CDR3 sequence reads: CASSLVSSGGAYEQYF. The CDR3 region has the DNA TGTGCCAGCAGCTTAGTCTCTAGCGGGGGTGCCTACGAGCAGTACTTC.

The chain uses TRBV4-2 and TRBJ2-7; 8 bases align to TRBD2. With V trimmed by 10 bases and J by 7 bases, 18 bases remained unmatched. This CDR3 has 15 residues. CDR1 and CDR2 (germline): LGHNA, YNFKEQ. The CDR3 protein is CATSAFTGGVQEQYF. The CDR3 bases are TGTGCCACCTCCGCCTTTACGGGGGGGGTGCAGGAGCAGTACTTC.

The gene calls are TRBV29-1 and TRBJ2-7, with D perhaps TRBD1 (6 bases). CDR3 length: 14 amino acids. Germline loops: CDR1 SQVTM, CDR2 ANQGSEA. Between the trimmed V and J ends, which lost 0 bases and 0 bases, there was a span of 9 bases. CDR3 loop: CSVEEGASSYEQYF. CDR3 nucleotide sequence: TGCAGCGTTGAAGAGGGGGCCAGCTCCTACGAGCAGTACTTC.

The rearrangement joins TRBV5-4 to TRBJ2-7, with D perhaps TRBD1 (6 bases). This CDR3 has 15 amino acids. V lost 0 bases and J lost 0, with 10 bases in between. CDR1 SGHNT and CDR2 YYREEE come from the germline V gene (reference sequence). The CDR3 nucleotides read TGTGCCAGCAGCTTGGGTACAGGGCCCTCCTACGAGCAGTACTTC. This encodes CASSLGTGPSYEQYF. Based on the CDR3 plus reference TRBV5-4 and TRBJ2-7, the full variable domain is ETGVTQSPTHLIKTRGQQVTLRCSSQSGHNTVSWYQQALGQGPQFIFQYYREEENGRGNFPPRFSGLQFPNYSSELNVNALELDDSALYLCASSLGTGPSYEQYFGPGTRLTVT.

This clone showed up many times. This chain links TRBV5-4 with TRBJ2-3; D call uncertain. The V and J ends lost 2 bases and 0 bases respectively, with 13 bases between them. In germline, CDR1 is SGHNT, CDR2 YYREEE (reference sequence). CDR3 length: 16 residues. CDR3 amino acids: CASSFHTNPSTDTQYF. As DNA, the CDR3 is TGTGCCAGCAGCTTTCACACCAATCCTAGCACAGATACGCAGTATTTT.